Given below is one T cell receptor beta chain in context. Its target is unknown. This entry comes from a study of cytomegalovirus exposure and HLA in healthy donors. Regarding the study as a whole: HLA alleles were associated with roughly 15,000 TCR beta sequences in a later analysis at 0.05 false discovery rate. Several of the most significant clusters appeared, in a later analysis, to be linked to common viral pathogens. In the analysis, some V segments, TRBV6-2 and TRBV6-3 included, were excluded as indistinguishable.

CDR1 is SGHNT, CDR2 YYREEE, per germline (reference sequence). This CDR3 spans 16 amino acids. Trimming removed 2 bases at V and 0 bases at J, with 15 bases between. In the PCR, 60 Vbeta and 13 Jbeta primers were used. The method was immunoSEQ multiplex PCR; TCRdb's version includes in-frame clones alone and lacks a portion of them. The sample shows about 150,000 clones, around 80% of them seen only once. The chain carries TRBV5-4 and TRBJ2-7; TRBD2 might be the D (5 bases). The receptor's source is a woman in her thirties or forties in good health and CMV-seronegative. Sequencing input: PBMCs. For the CDR3, the DNA is TGTGCCAGCAGCTTAAACCCGGACTTATCCTCCTACGAGCAGTACTTC. Encoded protein: CASSLNPDLSSYEQYF.